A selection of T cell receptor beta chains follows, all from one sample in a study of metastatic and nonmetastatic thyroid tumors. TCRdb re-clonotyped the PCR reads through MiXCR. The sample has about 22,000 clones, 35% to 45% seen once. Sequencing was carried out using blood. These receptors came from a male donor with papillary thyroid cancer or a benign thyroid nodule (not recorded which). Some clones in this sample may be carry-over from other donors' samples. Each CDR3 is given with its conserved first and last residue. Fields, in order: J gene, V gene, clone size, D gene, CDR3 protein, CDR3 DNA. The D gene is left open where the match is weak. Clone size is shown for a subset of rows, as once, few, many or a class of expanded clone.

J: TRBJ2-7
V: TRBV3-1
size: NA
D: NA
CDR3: CASSQGASSTSRYF
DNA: TGTGCCAGCAGCCAAGGGGCTTCGTCTACGAGCCGGTACTTC

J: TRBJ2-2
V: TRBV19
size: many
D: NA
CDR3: CASSDRRRGGELFF
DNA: TGTGCCAGTAGTGACCGACGCAGAGGCGGGGAGCTGTTTTTT

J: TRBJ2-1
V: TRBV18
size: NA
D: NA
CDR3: CASSPTDNEQFF
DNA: TGTGCCAGCTCACCAACAGACAATGAGCAGTTCTTC

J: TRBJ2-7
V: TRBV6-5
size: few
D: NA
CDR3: CASSYLGQGYEQYF
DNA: TGTGCCAGCAGTTACTTGGGGCAGGGGTACGAGCAGTACTTC

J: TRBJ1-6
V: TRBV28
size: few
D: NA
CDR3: CASGMTLHF
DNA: TGTGCCAGCGGGATGACCCTCCACTTT

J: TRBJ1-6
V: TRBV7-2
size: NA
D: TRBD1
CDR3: CASSLGDRINSPLHF
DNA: TGTGCCAGCAGCTTAGGGGACAGGATTAATTCACCCCTCCACTTT

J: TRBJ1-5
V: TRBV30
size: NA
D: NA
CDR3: CAWSVPGGNQPQHF
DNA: TGTGCCTGGAGTGTACCTGGGGGAAATCAGCCCCAGCATTTT

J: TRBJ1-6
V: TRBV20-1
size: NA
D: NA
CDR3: CSAPPPGGVHLHF
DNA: TGCAGTGCTCCACCACCGGGGGGCGTGCACCTCCACTTT

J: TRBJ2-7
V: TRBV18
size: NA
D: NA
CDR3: CASSPRTRGSYEQYF
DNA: TGTGCCAGCTCACCACGTACAAGGGGTTCCTACGAGCAGTACTTC

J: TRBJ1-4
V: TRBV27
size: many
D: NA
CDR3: CASSLRGTEKLFF
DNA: TGTGCCAGCAGTTTAAGGGGAACCGAAAAACTGTTTTTT